This TCR beta chain was retrieved from a study of T cell responses to AZD1222 COVID-19 vaccine. Study details: Pooled in the analysis were second doses at about 4 or about 12 weeks.

This table comes from immunoSEQ multiplex PCR, and its TCRdb copy is limited to in-frame clones, with some not included. The profile shows more than 100,000 clones, 90% to 95% of them singletons. In its sample, this clone was seen once. What it binds is not known. Per germline, CDR1 SQVTM and CDR2 ANQGSEA. Trimming removed 2 bases from V and 0 bases from J, with 20 bases in between. The CDR3 extends over 17 amino acids. Findings of the study overall: Sampling captured repertoires only after the peak T cell response. Among the donors, most were white British and more were female, and clonal diversity was possibly underestimated. Spike was spanned by vaccine-associated CD4 TCRs, with dominance at 160-218 and 743-854.

Sequenced here: peripheral blood, sampled on day 0 of AZD1222 vaccination. The rearrangement uses TRBV29-1 and TRBJ2-7; TRBD1 is a possible D gene (6 bases). This TCR came from an adult in good health. This CDR3 reads CSVEQHRAWRTSYEQYF. CDR3 coding DNA: TGCAGCGTTGAACAGCACAGGGCTTGGCGGACCTCCTACGAGCAGTACTTC.